The 26 T cell receptor beta chains listed next were all sequenced from one sample in a study of T-cell memory formation after mild COVID-19. TCRdb reprocessed the 5' RACE reads with MiXCR, giving one entry per CDR3 protein. The repertoire includes a few hundred thousand distinct CDR3 sequences, just under 20% of them detected once, and roughly 21% sits in the top ten. Source material: PBMCs or a T cell subset sorted from them (not recorded which). The receptors here all came from a man younger than 35 who had mild COVID-19 (a few samples of this study predate the infection). Cell type and time point are not known.

The chain combines TRBV20-1 with TRBJ2-2; no reliable D call. The CDR3 runs 14 residues. CDR1 and CDR2 (germline): DFQATT, SNEGSKA (reference sequence). The germline V and J ends were trimmed by 6 bases and 3 bases, with 14 bases remaining between them. The CDR3 sequence is CSAPPPAYTGELFF. The DNA of the CDR3 is TGCAGTGCCCCCCCTCCGGCTTACACCGGGGAGCTGTTTTTT.

This clonotype was seen more than once but under ten times. The CDR3 loop reads CASSLQGAHYGYTF. The CDR3 bases are TGTGCCAGCAGCTTACAAGGGGCGCACTATGGCTACACCTTC. The V and J genes are TRBV7-9 and TRBJ1-2; TRBD1 is a possible D gene (5 bases). The CDR3 has 14 residues. V was shortened by 2 bases and J by 3 bases, with 10 bases between the two germline ends. Germline-derived CDR1 and CDR2 are SEHNR and FQNEAQ (reference sequence).

The chain is built from TRBV28 and TRBJ1-5; 7 nucleotides line up with TRBD1. Germline CDR1 reads MDHEN; CDR2 reads SYDVKM. The CDR3 has 14 amino acids. J gave up 5 bases and V 6 bases, and 7 bases lay outside the gene matches. CDR3 loop: CASSLRQGHQPQHF. The CDR3 DNA reads TGTGCCAGCAGCCTGAGACAGGGTCATCAGCCCCAGCATTTT.

V usage is TRBV11-3 and J usage is TRBJ2-5; weak D call: TRBD1 (5 bases). CDR1 is SGHNT, CDR2 YENEEA, per germline. V was pared by 10 bases and J by 3 bases, with 12 bases between. CDR3 length: 12 amino acids. Here the CDR3 reads CAKTDKEETQYF. DNA of the CDR3: TGTGCCAAGACGGACAAGGAAGAGACCCAGTACTTC.

V usage is TRBV7-6 and J usage is TRBJ1-6, with a tentative D call TRBD1 (6 bases). The V gene's germline CDR1 is SGHVS and CDR2 FNYEAQ. V was shortened by 1 base and J by 8 bases, with 15 bases between the two germline ends. This CDR3 is built from 16 residues. The CDR3 DNA sequence: TGTGCCAGCAGCTTAGGATTCTCAGGGGAGGATTCACCCCTCCACTTT. It encodes CASSLGFSGEDSPLHF.

This clonotype appeared a few times. The chain has TRBV7-2 and TRBJ2-3, with a tentative D call TRBD2 (5 bases). CDR1 and CDR2 from the germline V gene are SGHTA and FQGNSA. V lost 0 bases to trimming and J lost 3 bases, with 10 bases between them. The CDR3 is made up of 15 amino acids. The CDR3 is CASSLALRETDTQYF. The CDR3 DNA sequence: TGTGCCAGCAGCTTAGCGCTGAGGGAGACAGATACGCAGTATTTT.

The table lists this clonotype with a few counts. This sequence joins TRBV5-5 and TRBJ2-3; 8 positions agree with TRBD1. V shed 3 bases and J 1 base; nucleotides not matched to a gene: 10. Germline V gives CDR1 SGHKS, CDR2 YYEKEE (reference sequence). The CDR3 has 17 residues. This chain's CDR3 is CASSSNDRGRGTDTQYF. As DNA, the CDR3 is TGTGCCAGCAGCTCCAACGACAGGGGTCGAGGCACAGATACGCAGTATTTT.

Many counts were recorded for this clonotype. V is TRBV6-5 and J is TRBJ1-1; tentative D call: TRBD1 (6 bases). The V gene's germline CDR1 is MNHEY and CDR2 SVGAGI. The CDR3 sequence is 16 residues long. V was cut by 0 bases and J by 3 bases, with 14 bases left in between. For the CDR3, the DNA is TGTGCCAGCAGTTACTCAAAGGGGGGGGCCCACACTGAAGCTTTCTTT. Its protein product is CASSYSKGGAHTEAFF.

The sample holds many counts of this clonotype. The V gene is TRBV7-2, the J gene TRBJ2-3; D is unclear. The CDR3 is 16 residues long. V lost 4 bases to trimming and J lost 3 bases, with 17 bases between them. Germline V gene data show CDR1 as SGHTA and CDR2 as FQGNSA. In nucleotides, the CDR3 is TGTGCCAGCAGCTCTGGTACAACTGCTAGGACAGATACGCAGTATTTT. It specifies CASSSGTTARTDTQYF.

This clonotype was seen a handful of times. This sequence joins TRBV12-3 or TRBV12-4 and TRBJ2-2; D unclear. V lost 6 bases to trimming and J lost 4 bases, with 9 bases between them. The CDR3 is 13 amino acids. In DNA form, the CDR3 reads TGTGCCAGCAGCCGTATCCCCACCGGGGAGCTGTTTTTT. Encoded protein: CASSRIPTGELFF.

The J gene is TRBJ1-5, the V gene TRBV2; no definite D call. The CDR3 has 14 amino acids. Trimming pared 5 bases from V and 5 bases from J, leaving 13 bases between. Germline CDR1 is SNHLY and CDR2 is FYNNEI. CDR3 protein: CASSPPDGHQPQHF. In DNA, the CDR3 is TGTGCCAGCAGTCCCCCCGACGGTCATCAGCCCCAGCATTTT.

This chain connects TRBV4-3 to TRBJ1-2, with 7 bases matching TRBD1. V dropped 9 bases and J dropped 5; count of bases not matched to a gene: 9. This CDR3 spans 13 amino acids. Germline V gene data show CDR1 as LGHNA and CDR2 as YSLEER. The CDR3 DNA follows: TGCGCCAGATACGTAGACAGGGATTATGGCTACACCTTC. Amino acid sequence: CARYVDRDYGYTF.

The V call is TRBV4-3, the J call TRBJ2-7; 11 bases line up with TRBD2. The CDR3 has 15 residues. Germline CDR1 LGHNA, CDR2 YSLEER. The ends lost 2 bases at V and 4 bases at J; junction bases unmatched: 4. Written as DNA, the CDR3 is TGCGCCAGCAGCCAAACTAGCGGGGGTCCGTACGAGCAGTACTTC. Its translation: CASSQTSGGPYEQYF.

The chain uses TRBV4-3 and TRBJ1-1; the D is unclear. The V gene lost 1 base and the J gene lost 0 bases, with 9 bases spanning the gap. This CDR3 spans 15 amino acids. Looked up from germline, CDR1 is LGHNA and CDR2 is YSLEER. CDR3 sequence: CASSQGGRVNTEAFF. In DNA, the CDR3 is TGCGCCAGCAGCCAAGGAGGACGGGTGAACACTGAAGCTTTCTTT.

This chain joins TRBV11-2 and TRBJ2-3; no definite D call. CDR3 size: 17 residues. CDR1 and CDR2 (germline): SGHAT, FQNNGV. Deletions cut 0 bases from V and 0 bases from J, with 13 bases between. The CDR3: CASSLDRSFTSTDTQYF. CDR3 bases: TGTGCCAGCAGCTTAGACCGGTCCTTTACTAGCACAGATACGCAGTATTTT.

V gene TRBV4-1 combines with J gene TRBJ2-3, with 10 bases identical to TRBD1. This CDR3 region has 14 residues. Losses at the gene ends were 6 bases for V and 6 bases for J; bases not matched to a gene: 6. The germline gives CDR1 MGHRA, CDR2 YSYEKL. The CDR3 DNA reads as TGCGCCAGCAGTCAGACAGGGGGCCTGGATACGCAGTATTTT. This gives the protein CASSQTGGLDTQYF.

The CDR3 nucleotides read TGCAGCGTTGGCGGGGCGAGCACAGATACGCAGTATTTT. Protein product: CSVGGASTDTQYF. The gene calls are TRBV29-1 and TRBJ2-3; tentative D call: TRBD2 (6 bases). Germline CDR1 is SQVTM and CDR2 is ANQGSEA. V lost 4 bases, J lost 0 bases, and 8 bases lay in between. The CDR3 runs 13 residues.

The chain is built from TRBV30 and TRBJ1-1; a possible D gene is TRBD1 (5 bases). In germline, CDR1 is GTSNPN, CDR2 SVGIG (reference sequence). The CDR3 runs 10 residues. The V end was cut by 8 bases, the J end by 12 bases, with 16 bases between. The CDR3 DNA follows: TGTGCCCGTGGGGGGGGGTCGCCTTTCTTT. Translation gives CARGGGSPFF.

This chain links TRBV12-3 or TRBV12-4 with TRBJ2-5; no clear D gene. V was cut by 8 bases and J by 4 bases, with 5 bases left in between. This CDR3 comprises 10 residues. The CDR3: CASARETQYF. The CDR3 nucleotides read TGTGCCAGCGCCCGAGAGACCCAGTACTTC.

This clonotype was counted a few times. This rearrangement joins TRBV20-1 to TRBJ2-2; 7 positions agree with TRBD1. The CDR3 consists of 14 residues. V dropped 6 bases and J dropped 5; count of bases not matched to a gene: 9. Germline assignment: CDR1 DFQATT and CDR2 SNEGSKA (reference sequence). The CDR3 spells CSARTGEATGELFF. DNA of the CDR3: TGCAGTGCCCGCACAGGGGAAGCGACCGGGGAGCTGTTTTTT.

The sample holds a few counts of this clonotype. The chain carries TRBV19 and TRBJ2-2; 9 nucleotides align to TRBD1. Germline V gene lookup returns CDR1 LNHDA and CDR2 SQIVND (reference sequence). The ends lost 3 bases at V and 6 bases at J; junction bases unmatched: 5. The length of the CDR3 is 15 residues. CDR3 DNA: TGTGCCAGTAGTATGGACAGGGGCCTGCCCGGGGAGCTGTTTTTT. This translates into CASSMDRGLPGELFF.

This sequence joins TRBV28 and TRBJ2-7; a weak D match, TRBD2 (6 bases). Germline assignment: CDR1 MDHEN and CDR2 SYDVKM. The CDR3 consists of 13 residues. The V and J ends lost 4 bases and 4 bases respectively, with 11 bases between them. Here the CDR3 DNA reads TGTGCCAGCAGTTCGGGAGACAAGTACGAGCAGTACGTC. This encodes CASSSGDKYEQYV.

Many counts were recorded for this clonotype. This chain uses TRBV5-1 with TRBJ2-1; 10 nucleotides match TRBD1. The CDR3 loop spans 14 amino acids. V was pared by 2 bases and J by 8 bases, with 4 bases of the junction left unmatched. CDR1 and CDR2 from the germline V gene are SGHRS and YFSETQ. The CDR3 nucleotides are TGCGCCAGCAGCTTCGGACAGGGGGAGGATGAGCAGTTCTTC. Protein sequence: CASSFGQGEDEQFF.

This clonotype has just a few counts. CDR3 sequence (DNA): TGTGCCAGCAGGACTACAGGGGCGGCTGAAGCTTTCTTT. It yields the protein CASRTTGAAEAFF. The chain carries TRBV7-6 and TRBJ1-1, with TRBD1 matching 7 bases. Germline CDR1 reads SGHVS; CDR2 reads FNYEAQ. With 6 bases clipped from V and 6 bases from J, the junction kept 7 bases outside the gene matches. The CDR3 runs to 13 residues.

The V gene is TRBV29-1, the J gene TRBJ2-7; the D gene is possibly TRBD2 (7 bases). The germline V and J ends were trimmed by 6 bases and 3 bases, with 21 bases remaining between them. The CDR3 runs to 15 residues. CDR1 is SQVTM, CDR2 ANQGSEA, per germline. The CDR3 DNA is TGCAGCGTCAGACGGGGGGCGCGTATGGACTACGAGCAGTACTTC. Translated, it gives CSVRRGARMDYEQYF.

This clonotype was observed many times. The rearrangement links TRBV29-1 to TRBJ2-5; 9 nucleotides match TRBD2. Germline V gives CDR1 SQVTM, CDR2 ANQGSEA. Trimming removed 4 bases from V and 3 bases from J; junction bases left unmatched: 6. The CDR3 totals 14 residues. CDR3 DNA: TGCAGCGTTGCACAAGCGGGGGGTAAAGAGACCCAGTACTTC. It is translated as CSVAQAGGKETQYF.